Listed here are 3 T cell receptor beta chains from one sample, sequenced in a study of OX40 agonist ivuxolimab in advanced cancers. Here immunoSEQ multiplex PCR was the method, and the copy in TCRdb shows in-frame clones only, minus some. The sample contains about 25,000 clones, around 75% of which appear only once. Sequencing used CD4+ or CD8+ T cells sorted from blood, obtained in a trial of the OX40 agonist ivuxolimab. These receptors came from an adult with an advanced solid tumor such as melanoma, head and neck, liver or kidney cancer.

The rearrangement uses TRBV9 and TRBJ2-7; D is perhaps TRBD2 (5 bases). Germline loops: CDR1 SGDLS, CDR2 YYNGEE. Trimming removed 0 bases at V and 1 base at J, with 8 bases between. This CDR3 is 14 amino acids long. Written as DNA, the CDR3 is TGTGCCAGCAGCGTAGAGGGAGATTCCTACGAGCAGTACTTC. Translating it yields CASSVEGDSYEQYF.

This clone occurred once. The chain recombines TRBV2 with TRBJ2-3; 9 nucleotides agree with TRBD2. The CDR3 loop spans 16 amino acids. V was clipped by 4 bases and J by 1 base; unmatched bases: 6. In germline, CDR1 is SNHLY, CDR2 FYNNEI. As DNA, the CDR3 is TGTGCCAGCAGTGCGGGGCTAGCGGGGCGCACAGATACGCAGTATTTT. Translation gives CASSAGLAGRTDTQYF.

The rearrangement uses TRBV9 and TRBJ1-6; D gene uncertain. Germline CDR1 and CDR2: SGDLS and YYNGEE. The CDR3 extends over 16 amino acids. V lost 0 bases and J 2 bases, leaving 9 bases between the germline ends. CDR3 bases: TGTGCCAGCAGCGTAGGGGGTAGCGCCTATAATTCACCCCTCCACTTT. Protein product: CASSVGGSAYNSPLHF. Together with reference TRBV9 and TRBJ1-6, the CDR3 gives the full variable domain: DSGVTQTPKHLITATGQRVTLRCSPRSGDLSVYWYQQSLDQGLQFLIQYYNGEERAKGNILERFSAQQFPDLHSELNLSSLELGDSALYFCASSVGGSAYNSPLHFGNGTRLTVT.